The sequence of this T cell receptor beta chain was determined in a study of regulatory T cells in long-lasting Graves disease. Sequencing libraries for TCR beta were prepared with iRepertoire HTBI primers and Arm-PCR of CDR3 regions. TCRdb called the multiplex PCR reads again in MiXCR, with one record for every CDR3 protein. The sample shows approximately 400,000 distinct CDR3 sequences, 15% of them seen only once. As to time point: newly diagnosed GD, antithyroid drugs for less than 3 months. TCR sequences were obtained from RNA taken from PBMCs. This clonotype has at least ten counts. V gave up 5 bases and J gave up 2 bases, with 12 bases separating them. The CDR3 is 14 amino acids. These same data were also listed under a study on T cells in Graves' hyperthyroidism and ophthalmopathy. That paper notes: Investigators excluded patients with uncontrolled infection, other autoimmune disease, pregnancy or lactation.

J is TRBJ1-2 and V is TRBV12-3 or TRBV12-4; unclear D gene. The sample consisted of peripheral blood mononuclear cells (PBMCs), taken at new diagnosis, from a patient treated with antithyroid drugs. The source of this sequence is a woman aged 40 to 55 with Graves disease. CDR3 sequence reads: CASSPDWINYGYTF. The CDR3 coding sequence is TGTGCCAGCAGTCCTGACTGGATCAACTATGGCTACACCTTC.